The clone carrying this T cell receptor beta chain was seen a few times. Its antigen is undetermined. The repertoire was sequenced with immunoSEQ multiplex PCR; TCRdb's copy has only in-frame clones and lacks some. There are about 350,000 clones in the sample; around 92% occur only once, and 3.9% lies in the top ten. This entry is derived from a study of Ad26.COV2.S vaccination and SARS-CoV-2 variants. Overall study results and limits: Overall T cell responses may have been underestimated by the analyses of TCR breadth and depth. Vaccine and placebo recipients had comparable breadth of non-spike TCRs. Substantial breadth was reportedly displayed by spike-specific CD8+ and CD4+ T cell responses after vaccination. Vaccine recipients had higher spike-specific TCR breadth than placebo recipients.

The CDR3 has 12 residues. Germline loops: CDR1 SEHNR, CDR2 FQNEAQ (reference sequence). The V end was cut by 3 bases, the J end by 7 bases, with 9 bases between. This sequence joins TRBV7-9 and TRBJ2-5; D is ambiguous. This clonotype was sampled from a human donor who had recovered from COVID-19. The source material was peripheral blood, sampled after recovery from COVID-19. The CDR3: CASSLEPRTQYF. CDR3 bases: TGTGCCAGCAGCTTGGAGCCTCGGACCCAGTACTTC.